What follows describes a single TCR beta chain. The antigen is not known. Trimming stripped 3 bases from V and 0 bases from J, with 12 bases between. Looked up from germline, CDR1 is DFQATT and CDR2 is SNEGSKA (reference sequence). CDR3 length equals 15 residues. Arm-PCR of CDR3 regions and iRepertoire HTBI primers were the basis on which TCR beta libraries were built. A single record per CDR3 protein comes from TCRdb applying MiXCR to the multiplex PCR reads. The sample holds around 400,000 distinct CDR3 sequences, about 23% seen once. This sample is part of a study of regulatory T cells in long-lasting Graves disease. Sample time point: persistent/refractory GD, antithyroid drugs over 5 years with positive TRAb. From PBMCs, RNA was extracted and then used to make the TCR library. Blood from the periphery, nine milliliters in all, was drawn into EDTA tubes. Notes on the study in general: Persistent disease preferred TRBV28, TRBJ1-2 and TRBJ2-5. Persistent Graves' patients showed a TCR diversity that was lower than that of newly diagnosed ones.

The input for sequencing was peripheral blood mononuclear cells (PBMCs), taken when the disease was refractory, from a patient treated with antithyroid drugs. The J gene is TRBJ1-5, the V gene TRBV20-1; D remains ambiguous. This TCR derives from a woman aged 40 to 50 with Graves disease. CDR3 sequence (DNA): TGCAGTGCTAGTCCACGATTATATAGCAATCAGCCCCAGCATTTT. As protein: CSASPRLYSNQPQHF.